A selection of T cell receptor beta chains follows, all from one sample in a study of blood T cell repertoires in COVID-19. Repertoires were generated with immunoSEQ multiplex PCR, while TCRdb's copy carries only in-frame clones and drops some. The repertoire holds over 100,000 clones, with roughly 88% as singletons. Sequencing was done on a sample of peripheral blood. The source of these receptors is a man aged 45-60 years with acute or convalescent COVID-19. Both conserved end residues are part of each CDR3. The order of the fields is V gene, CDR3 protein.

TRBV28,CASSSAGGKTEAFF
TRBV5-6,CASSLGLASGLETQYF
TRBV5-1,CASSLGGTGIYEQYF
TRBV18,CASSLSGSSYNEQFF
TRBV5-4,CASSLGRAQETQYF
TRBV11-2,CASSPDGRGSDTQYF
TRBV19,CASSWDRQPNTEAFF
TRBV5-1,CASSVGNTGELFF
TRBV7-9,CASIAGASTDTQYF
TRBV28,CASSFSGTGGITEAFF
TRBV28,CASSYSIYGYTF
TRBV5-5,CASSFGTGNTEAFF
TRBV28,CASRLAGYEQYF
TRBV3-1/TRBV3-2,CASSQGGGRQPQHF
TRBV2,CASRFGETQYF
TRBV7-9,CASSFGPQVNTEAFF
TRBV4-1,CASSQGRGSDYGYTF
TRBV7-8,CASSLFVLAGGSYEQYF
TRBV5-1,CASSLEVTQGGYTF
TRBV7-9,CASSSEGFGVQPQHF
TRBV27,CASSQLRGLGNTEAFF
TRBV2,CASSETADPGQWYNEQFF
TRBV5-1,CASSIQGFNEKLFF
TRBV30,CAWKVGDPYEQYF
TRBV5-1,CASSPELGYGNTIYF
TRBV11-3,CASSGAGHEQYF
TRBV29-1,CSVETGGLGTEAFF
TRBV5-1,CASSLRGNTEAFF
TRBV4-1,CASSQDEQAGANVLTF
TRBV3-1/TRBV3-2,CASSQGGTPEAFF
TRBV6-4,CASSVDRAKGGYTF
TRBV3-1/TRBV3-2,CASSLGDSRRAFF
TRBV19,CASSILAGGLQETQYF
TRBV6-5,CASSYSSGDLVPLHF
TRBV20-1,CSASLSGRGLHEQFF
TRBV5-1,CASSGMTGAYEQYF
TRBV7-2,CASSREGTGNQPQHF
TRBV3-1/TRBV3-2,CASSQLGGSADTQYF
TRBV5-1,CASEGGSGTGELFF
TRBV3-1/TRBV3-2,CASSQGGTGGTNEKLFF
TRBV11-2,CASSLSGEQYF
TRBV27,CASSGTSGGSYEQYF